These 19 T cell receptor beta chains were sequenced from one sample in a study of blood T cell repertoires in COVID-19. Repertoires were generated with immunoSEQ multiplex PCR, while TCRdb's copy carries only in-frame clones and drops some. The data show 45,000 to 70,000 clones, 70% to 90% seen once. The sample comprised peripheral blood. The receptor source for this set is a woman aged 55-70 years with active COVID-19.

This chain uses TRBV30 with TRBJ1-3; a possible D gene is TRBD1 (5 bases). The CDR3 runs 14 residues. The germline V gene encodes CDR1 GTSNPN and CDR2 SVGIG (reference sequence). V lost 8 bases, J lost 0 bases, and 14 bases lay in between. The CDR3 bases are TGTGCCCTGCAGGCGGGGGGCTCTGGAAACACCATATATTTT. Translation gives CALQAGGSGNTIYF.

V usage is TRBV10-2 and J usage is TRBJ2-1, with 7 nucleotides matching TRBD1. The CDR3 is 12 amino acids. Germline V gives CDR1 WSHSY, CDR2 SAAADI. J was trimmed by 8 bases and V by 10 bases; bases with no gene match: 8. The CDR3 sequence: CATLQGLYEQFF. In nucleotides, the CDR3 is TGCGCCACCCTACAGGGGCTATATGAGCAGTTCTTC.

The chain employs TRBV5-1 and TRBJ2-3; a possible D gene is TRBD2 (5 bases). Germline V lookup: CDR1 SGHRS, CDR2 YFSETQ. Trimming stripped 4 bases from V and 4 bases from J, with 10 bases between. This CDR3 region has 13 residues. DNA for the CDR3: TGCGCCAGCAGCCCAACTAGGGCAGATACGCAGTATTTT. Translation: CASSPTRADTQYF.

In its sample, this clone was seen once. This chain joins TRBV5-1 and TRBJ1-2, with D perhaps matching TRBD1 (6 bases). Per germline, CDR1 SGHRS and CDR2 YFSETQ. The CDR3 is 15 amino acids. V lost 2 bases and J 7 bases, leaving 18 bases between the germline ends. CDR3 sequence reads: CASSFTGSAPGGYTF. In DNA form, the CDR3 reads TGCGCCAGCAGCTTTACAGGGAGTGCCCCGGGTGGCTACACCTTC.

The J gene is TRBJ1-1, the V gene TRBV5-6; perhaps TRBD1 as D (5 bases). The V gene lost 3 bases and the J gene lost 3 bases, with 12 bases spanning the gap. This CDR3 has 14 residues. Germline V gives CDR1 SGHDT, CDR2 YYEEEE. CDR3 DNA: TGTGCCAGCAGCTCCTTAGACAGTGACACTGAAGCTTTCTTT. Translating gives CASSSLDSDTEAFF.

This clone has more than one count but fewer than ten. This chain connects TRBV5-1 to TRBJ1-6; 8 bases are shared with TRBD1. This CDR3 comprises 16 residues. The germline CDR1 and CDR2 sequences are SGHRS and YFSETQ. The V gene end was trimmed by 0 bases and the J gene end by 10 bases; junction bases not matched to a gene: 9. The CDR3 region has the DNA TGCGCCAGCAGCTTGGAGGGGCAGGGGGCGGAATCACCCCTCCACTTT. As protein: CASSLEGQGAESPLHF. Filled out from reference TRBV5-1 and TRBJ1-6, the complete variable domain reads KAGVTQTPRYLIKTRGQQVTLSCSPISGHRSVSWYQQTPGQGLQFLFEYFSETQRNKGNFPGRFSGRQFSNSRSEMNVSTLELGDSALYLCASSLEGQGAESPLHFGNGTRLTVT.

This CDR3 reads CASSFTADSEAFF. The CDR3 coding sequence is TGTGCCAGCAGTTTTACCGCAGACTCTGAAGCTTTCTTT. The chain links TRBV12-3 or TRBV12-4 to TRBJ1-1, with D unresolved. The CDR3 has 13 amino acids. V lost 3 bases, J lost 6 bases, and 11 bases lay in between.

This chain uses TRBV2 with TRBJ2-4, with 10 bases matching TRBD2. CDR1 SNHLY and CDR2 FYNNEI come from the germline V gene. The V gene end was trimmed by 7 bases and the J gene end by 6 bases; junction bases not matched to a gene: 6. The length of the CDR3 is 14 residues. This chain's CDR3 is CASTSSGGRNIQYF. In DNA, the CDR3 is TGTGCCAGCACGTCTAGCGGGGGTAGAAACATTCAGTACTTC.

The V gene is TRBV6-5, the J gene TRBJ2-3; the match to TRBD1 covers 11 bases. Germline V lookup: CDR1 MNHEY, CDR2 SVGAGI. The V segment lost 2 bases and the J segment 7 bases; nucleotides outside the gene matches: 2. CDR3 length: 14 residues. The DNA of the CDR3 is TGTGCCAGCAGTTACGGGACAGGGGGAAATACGCAGTATTTT. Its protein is CASSYGTGGNTQYF.

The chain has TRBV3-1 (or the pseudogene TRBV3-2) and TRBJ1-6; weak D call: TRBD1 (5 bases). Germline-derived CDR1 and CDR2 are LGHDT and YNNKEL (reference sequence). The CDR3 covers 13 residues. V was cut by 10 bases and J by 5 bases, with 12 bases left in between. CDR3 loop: CATSLRDNSPLHF. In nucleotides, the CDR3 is TGTGCCACCTCGCTCAGGGATAATTCACCCCTCCACTTT.

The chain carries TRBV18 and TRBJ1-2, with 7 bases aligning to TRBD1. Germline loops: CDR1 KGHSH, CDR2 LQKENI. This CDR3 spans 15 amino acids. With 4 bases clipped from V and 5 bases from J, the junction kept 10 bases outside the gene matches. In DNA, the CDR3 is TGTGCCAGCTCACGAACTGACAGGGTCGGGTATGGCTACACCTTC. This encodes CASSRTDRVGYGYTF.

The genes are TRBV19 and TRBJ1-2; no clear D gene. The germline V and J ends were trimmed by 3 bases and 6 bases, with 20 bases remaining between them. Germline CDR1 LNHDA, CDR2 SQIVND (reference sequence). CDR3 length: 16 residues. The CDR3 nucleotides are TGTGCCAGTAGTATGAAGAGGGCCGGGAGTGGGGATGGCTACACCTTC. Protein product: CASSMKRAGSGDGYTF.

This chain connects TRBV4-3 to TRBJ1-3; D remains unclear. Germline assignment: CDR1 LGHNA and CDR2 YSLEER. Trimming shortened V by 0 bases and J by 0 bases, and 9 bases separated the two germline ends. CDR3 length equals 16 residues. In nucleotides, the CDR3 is TGCGCCAGCAGCCAAGATCACCAGTACTCTGGAAACACCATATATTTT. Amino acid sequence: CASSQDHQYSGNTIYF.

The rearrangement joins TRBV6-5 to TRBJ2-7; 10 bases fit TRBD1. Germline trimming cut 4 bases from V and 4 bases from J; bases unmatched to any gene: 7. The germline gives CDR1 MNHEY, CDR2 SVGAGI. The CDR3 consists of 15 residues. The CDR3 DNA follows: TGTGCCAGCAGTTTCCGACAGGGGGCTGAATACGAGCAGTACTTC. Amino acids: CASSFRQGAEYEQYF.

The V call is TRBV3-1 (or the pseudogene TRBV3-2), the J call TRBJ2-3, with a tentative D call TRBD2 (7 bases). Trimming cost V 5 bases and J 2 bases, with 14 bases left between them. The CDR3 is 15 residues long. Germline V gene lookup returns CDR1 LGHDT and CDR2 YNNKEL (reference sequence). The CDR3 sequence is CASSSPGGLTDTQYF. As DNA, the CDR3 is TGTGCCAGCAGCTCACCGGGGGGCCTCACAGATACGCAGTATTTT.

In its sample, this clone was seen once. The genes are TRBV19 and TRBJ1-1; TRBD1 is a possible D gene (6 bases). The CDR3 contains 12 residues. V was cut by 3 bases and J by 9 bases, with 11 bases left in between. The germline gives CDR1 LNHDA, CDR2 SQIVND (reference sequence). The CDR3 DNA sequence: TGTGCCAGTAGTATTGGACAGTATAAAGCTTTCTTT. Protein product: CASSIGQYKAFF.

CDR3 sequence reads: CASRADILSGNTIYF. The CDR3 DNA reads as TGTGCCAGCCGCGCAGACATTCTCTCTGGAAACACCATATATTTT. V is TRBV6-5 and J is TRBJ1-3; D gene ambiguous. V was cut by 8 bases and J by 0 bases, with 14 bases left in between. This CDR3 has 15 amino acids. CDR1 is MNHEY, CDR2 SVGAGI, per germline.

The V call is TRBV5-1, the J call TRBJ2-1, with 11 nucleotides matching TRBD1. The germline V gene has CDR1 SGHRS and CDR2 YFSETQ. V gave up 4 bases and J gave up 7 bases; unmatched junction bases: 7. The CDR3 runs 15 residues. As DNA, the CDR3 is TGCGCCAGCAGCCTAACCGGGACAGGGGGTAATGAGCAGTTCTTC. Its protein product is CASSLTGTGGNEQFF.

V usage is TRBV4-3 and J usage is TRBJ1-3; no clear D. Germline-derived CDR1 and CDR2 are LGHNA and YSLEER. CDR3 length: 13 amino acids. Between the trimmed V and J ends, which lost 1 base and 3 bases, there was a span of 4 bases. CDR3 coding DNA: TGCGCCAGCAGCCAAGTCGGTGGAAACACCATATATTTT. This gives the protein CASSQVGGNTIYF.